The 9 T cell receptor beta chains reported below all come from one sample, sequenced in a study of blood T cell repertoires in COVID-19. Sequencing was performed with immunoSEQ multiplex PCR; in TCRdb, only in-frame clones are kept and a portion is missing. Of about 150,000 clones listed, 89% are singletons. Material: peripheral blood. The receptors were gathered from a human donor in a cohort sampled during active COVID-19.

The J gene is TRBJ2-3, the V gene TRBV6-5; 7 nucleotides align to TRBD1. In germline, CDR1 is MNHEY, CDR2 SVGAGI. The CDR3 is 14 amino acids. V lost 7 bases to trimming and J lost 2 bases; unmatched junction nucleotides: 6. The CDR3 reads CASNRGGPTDTQYF. The CDR3 nucleotides are TGTGCCAGCAATAGAGGGGGCCCCACAGATACGCAGTATTTT.

In DNA form, the CDR3 reads TGTGCCAGCAGCCAAGTCTTCGGACAGGGTAGGTCGGATGAGCAGTTCTTC. This encodes CASSQVFGQGRSDEQFF. The rearrangement links TRBV4-2 to TRBJ2-1; 8 nucleotides align to TRBD1. The V segment lost 1 base and the J segment 8 bases; nucleotides outside the gene matches: 13. This CDR3 has 17 amino acids. Germline V gene data show CDR1 as LGHNA and CDR2 as YNFKEQ.

The V gene is TRBV6-1, the J gene TRBJ2-3; TRBD1 matches at 11 bases. The CDR3 is made up of 15 amino acids. J gave up 4 bases and V 1 base, and 1 base lay outside the gene matches. Germline lookup yields CDR1 MNHNS and CDR2 SASEGT. The CDR3 nucleotides are TGTGCCAGCAGTGAAGGGACAGGGGGCTCAGATACGCAGTATTTT. This codes for CASSEGTGGSDTQYF.

The chain links TRBV11-2 to TRBJ2-6; TRBD1 aligns across 7 bases. After removal of 1 base from V and 0 bases from J, the junction contained 6 bases not matched to a gene. This CDR3 is 18 amino acids long. Germline CDR1 is SGHAT and CDR2 is FQNNGV. CDR3 coding DNA: TGTGCCAGCAGCTTAGTTTTGGGACAGATCTCTGGGGCCAACGTCCTGACTTTC. It is translated as CASSLVLGQISGANVLTF.

Here the CDR3 DNA reads TGTGCCTGGAGTGTAGGGGGGGACTATGGCTACACCTTC. It codes for CAWSVGGDYGYTF. This chain uses TRBV30 with TRBJ1-2, with D perhaps TRBD1 (6 bases). This CDR3 region has 13 residues. Germline V gene data show CDR1 as GTSNPN and CDR2 as SVGIG (reference sequence). V lost 0 bases to trimming and J lost 3 bases, with 8 bases between them.

This chain uses TRBV3-1 (or the pseudogene TRBV3-2) with TRBJ1-1, with unresolved D. CDR3 length: 13 amino acids. Per germline, CDR1 LGHDT and CDR2 YNNKEL (reference sequence). Trimming cost V 0 bases and J 11 bases, with 13 bases left between them. The chain's CDR3 is CASSQELVGEAFF. CDR3 in DNA: TGTGCCAGCAGCCAAGAGTTGGTGGGAGAGGCTTTCTTT.

The rearrangement links TRBV18 to TRBJ2-7, with D perhaps TRBD1 (6 bases). This CDR3 has 16 amino acids. CDR1 and CDR2 (germline): KGHSH, LQKENI. The V end lost 2 bases, the J end lost 2 bases, and 16 bases lay between the germline ends. CDR3 in DNA: TGTGCCAGCTCACCATGGACGGCAGGGGTAGCCTACGAGCAGTACTTC. Its translation: CASSPWTAGVAYEQYF. Full variable domain (outside the CDR3, taken from reference TRBV18 and TRBJ2-7): NAGVMQNPRHLVRRRGQEARLRCSPMKGHSHVYWYRQLPEEGLKFMVYLQKENIIDESGMPKERFSAEFPKEGPSILRIQQVVRGDSAAYFCASSPWTAGVAYEQYFGPGTRLTVT.

The chain combines TRBV18 with TRBJ2-3; TRBD2 agrees at 9 bases. CDR1 is KGHSH and CDR2 is LQKENI in the germline V gene. The CDR3 is 15 residues long. V was pared by 3 bases and J by 4 bases, with 5 bases of the junction left unmatched. CDR3 loop: CASSPFAGGPDTQYF. As DNA, the CDR3 is TGTGCCAGCTCACCGTTCGCGGGGGGGCCAGATACGCAGTATTTT.

V gene TRBV5-8 combines with J gene TRBJ1-2, with 7 bases fitting TRBD1. Per germline, CDR1 SGHTS and CDR2 YDEGEE. V was clipped by 0 bases and J by 9 bases; unmatched bases: 8. The CDR3 loop spans 14 amino acids. The CDR3 bases are TGTGCCAGCAGCTTGGATGGGACAGTCCATAGCTACACCTTC. Encoded protein: CASSLDGTVHSYTF.